This T cell receptor beta chain was obtained from a study of T cell responses to AZD1222 COVID-19 vaccine. Overall study findings and caveats: Repertoires were collected only later (after the peak T cell response had occurred). An increase in Spike-specific TCR breadth and depth was observed after two AZD1222 doses.

Comment on this clone: Its antigen is unidentified.

Sequencing was performed with immunoSEQ multiplex PCR; in TCRdb, only in-frame clones are kept and a portion is missing. Found here are about 170,000 clones, 75% to 90% of them singletons; the top ten hold approximately 4%. The CDR3 has 13 amino acids. V lost 0 bases and J lost 9, with 12 bases in between. CDR1 and CDR2 (germline): MRHNA, SNTAGT. The chain uses TRBV6-4 and TRBJ2-7; D not resolved. This TCR derives from an adult who received the MenACWY meningococcal vaccine as a control. Here the sequenced sample was peripheral blood, taken 28 days after the second dose of the MenACWY control vaccine. CDR3 nucleotides: TGTGCCAGCAGTGACTCGATCCGCGGTTTGCAGTACTTC. Its protein is CASSDSIRGLQYF.